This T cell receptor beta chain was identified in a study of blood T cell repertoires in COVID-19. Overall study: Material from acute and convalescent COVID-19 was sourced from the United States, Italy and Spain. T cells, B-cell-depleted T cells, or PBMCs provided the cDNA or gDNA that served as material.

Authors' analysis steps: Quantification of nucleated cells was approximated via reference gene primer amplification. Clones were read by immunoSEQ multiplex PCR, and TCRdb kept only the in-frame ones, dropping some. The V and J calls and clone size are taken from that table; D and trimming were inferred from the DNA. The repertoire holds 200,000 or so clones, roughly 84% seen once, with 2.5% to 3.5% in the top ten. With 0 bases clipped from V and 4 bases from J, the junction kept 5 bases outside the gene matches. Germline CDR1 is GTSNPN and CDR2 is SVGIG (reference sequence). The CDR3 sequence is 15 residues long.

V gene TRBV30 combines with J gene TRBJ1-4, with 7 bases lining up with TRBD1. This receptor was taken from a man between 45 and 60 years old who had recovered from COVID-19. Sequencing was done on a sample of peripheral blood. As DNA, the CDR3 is TGTGCCTGGAGTGTCAACAGGGGTTTTAATGAAAAACTGTTTTTT. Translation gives CAWSVNRGFNEKLFF.